The source of this T cell receptor beta chain is a study of T cell repertoires in cytomegalovirus infection. TCRdb re-called the reads with MiXCR, one entry per CDR3 protein. The table has around 120,000 distinct CDR3 sequences, roughly two fifths seen once. There are 13 residues in the CDR3. V gave up 7 bases and J gave up 7 bases, with 16 bases separating them. This clonotype was observed a few times. Its target is not known. This rearrangement joins TRBV12-3 or TRBV12-4 to TRBJ1-2; D remains unclear. This specimen was CD8+ T cells from cultured PBMCs, taken from culture after CMV antigen stimulation. The TCR was taken from a human donor in good health (CMV status not recorded). Some clones in this sample may be carry-over from other donors' samples. The CDR3 coding sequence is TGTGCCAGCACCTTCGGTGCGGCGAGTGGCTACACCTTC. Protein sequence: CASTFGAASGYTF.